These T cell receptor beta chains were read from a single sample in a study of metastatic and nonmetastatic thyroid tumors. TCRdb ran MiXCR on the PCR reads. The table has roughly 25,000 clones, approximately 24% seen once. Sequenced material: tumor tissue. The receptors stem from a male donor with papillary thyroid cancer or a benign thyroid nodule (not recorded which). Some clones in this sample may be carry-over from other donors' samples. The CDR3 runs from the conserved cysteine through the conserved F or W. The order of the fields is clone size, J gene, D gene, V gene, CDR3 protein, CDR3 DNA. A D gene is named only where the DNA matches it firmly. The size field is filled for only some rows; it gives once, few, many or a size class.

abundance: -
j_gene: TRBJ2-1
d_gene: -
v_gene: TRBV20-1
CDR3aa: CSATTRSGGARDNEQFF
CDR3nt: TGCAGTGCTACCACCCGGTCAGGAGGGGCACGTGACAATGAGCAGTTCTTC

abundance: -
j_gene: TRBJ2-7
d_gene: -
v_gene: TRBV7-2
CDR3aa: CASSLGVSSYEQYF
CDR3nt: TGTGCCAGCAGCTTGGGGGTGAGCTCCTACGAGCAGTACTTC

abundance: -
j_gene: TRBJ1-2
d_gene: -
v_gene: TRBV6-1
CDR3aa: CASSENQGRQVYTF
CDR3nt: TGTGCCAGCAGTGAAAATCAGGGGAGACAGGTCTACACCTTC

abundance: -
j_gene: TRBJ2-6
d_gene: -
v_gene: TRBV20-1
CDR3aa: CSAMTQPGANVLTF
CDR3nt: TGCAGTGCCATGACACAACCTGGGGCCAACGTCCTGACTTTC

abundance: -
j_gene: TRBJ2-2
d_gene: -
v_gene: TRBV20-1
CDR3aa: CSAKRRENTGELFF
CDR3nt: TGCAGTGCTAAAAGGAGGGAGAACACCGGGGAGCTGTTCTTT

abundance: medium-sized
j_gene: TRBJ2-6
d_gene: -
v_gene: TRBV6-1
CDR3aa: CASSLETASGANVLTF
CDR3nt: TGTGCCAGCAGCCTGGAGACAGCCTCTGGGGCCAACGTCCTGACTTTC

abundance: many
j_gene: TRBJ2-7
d_gene: TRBD2
v_gene: TRBV10-2
CDR3aa: CASSESSGGISPEQYF
CDR3nt: TGCGCCAGCAGTGAGTCTAGCGGGGGAATCTCCCCCGAGCAGTACTTC

abundance: many
j_gene: TRBJ2-3
d_gene: TRBD2
v_gene: TRBV11-1
CDR3aa: CASSLALSGGSDTQYF
CDR3nt: TGTGCCAGCAGCTTAGCGCTATCGGGAGGCAGCGATACGCAGTATTTT

abundance: many
j_gene: TRBJ2-1
d_gene: -
v_gene: TRBV7-9
CDR3aa: CASSLAGVWNEQFF
CDR3nt: TGTGCCAGCAGCTTAGCGGGAGTGTGGAATGAGCAGTTCTTC

abundance: once
j_gene: TRBJ1-2
d_gene: TRBD1
v_gene: TRBV5-4
CDR3aa: CASSGYRGANYGYAF
CDR3nt: TGTGCCAGCAGCGGGTACAGGGGGGCTAACTATGGCTACGCCTTC

abundance: many
j_gene: TRBJ2-3
d_gene: TRBD1
v_gene: TRBV5-1
CDR3aa: CASSGTGTTDTQYF
CDR3nt: TGCGCCAGCAGCGGGACAGGGACGACAGATACGCAGTATTTT

abundance: -
j_gene: TRBJ1-1
d_gene: TRBD1
v_gene: TRBV10-3
CDR3aa: CATLDAGGRTNTEAFF
CDR3nt: TGTGCCACCCTGGACGCAGGGGGCCGGACGAACACTGAAGCTTTCTTT

abundance: -
j_gene: TRBJ1-1
d_gene: -
v_gene: TRBV2
CDR3aa: CASSDLGDTEAFF
CDR3nt: TGTGCCAGCAGTGATCTCGGCGACACTGAAGCTTTCTTT

abundance: many
j_gene: TRBJ2-1
d_gene: TRBD1
v_gene: TRBV6-6
CDR3aa: CASSYQQGNGRTMNQNEQFF
CDR3nt: TGTGCCAGCAGTTACCAACAGGGGAACGGTAGAACAATGAATCAAAATGAGCAGTTCTTC

abundance: medium-sized
j_gene: TRBJ2-3
d_gene: TRBD2
v_gene: TRBV6-2/TRBV6-3
CDR3aa: CASSYGLAGGTDTQYF
CDR3nt: TGTGCCAGCAGTTACGGACTAGCGGGAGGGACAGATACGCAGTATTTT

abundance: many
j_gene: TRBJ1-3
d_gene: -
v_gene: TRBV25-1
CDR3aa: CASSSGTWGNTIYF
CDR3nt: TGTGCCAGCAGCTCCGGGACTTGGGGAAACACCATATATTTT

abundance: medium-sized
j_gene: TRBJ1-5
d_gene: -
v_gene: TRBV20-1
CDR3aa: CSARDLRGNQPQHF
CDR3nt: TGCAGTGCTAGAGATCTCAGGGGCAATCAGCCCCAGCATTTT

abundance: few
j_gene: TRBJ1-2
d_gene: -
v_gene: TRBV2
CDR3aa: CASNREGGYGYTF
CDR3nt: TGTGCCAGCAACCGGGAAGGTGGCTATGGCTACACCTTC

abundance: many
j_gene: TRBJ2-7
d_gene: -
v_gene: TRBV11-2
CDR3aa: CASSLGRTGSSYEQYF
CDR3nt: TGTGCCAGCAGCTTAGGTCGTACGGGAAGCTCCTACGAGCAGTACTTC

abundance: many
j_gene: TRBJ1-2
d_gene: -
v_gene: TRBV5-6
CDR3aa: CASSLSRESYTF
CDR3nt: TGTGCCAGCAGCTTGAGCAGGGAGAGCTACACCTTC

abundance: -
j_gene: TRBJ1-1
d_gene: -
v_gene: TRBV20-1
CDR3aa: CSANSANPEAFF
CDR3nt: TGCAGTGCTAATTCAGCGAACCCTGAAGCTTTCTTT

abundance: medium-sized
j_gene: TRBJ2-7
d_gene: TRBD1
v_gene: TRBV27
CDR3aa: CASTKKGGTGGYEQYF
CDR3nt: TGTGCCAGCACCAAAAAAGGTGGGACAGGGGGCTACGAGCAGTACTTC

abundance: medium-sized
j_gene: TRBJ2-7
d_gene: -
v_gene: TRBV7-6
CDR3aa: CASSLTPLGAGEQYF
CDR3nt: TGTGCCAGCAGCTTAACCCCCCTCGGGGCGGGGGAGCAGTACTTC

abundance: many
j_gene: TRBJ2-3
d_gene: -
v_gene: TRBV7-3
CDR3aa: CASSARDRDTQYF
CDR3nt: TGTGCCAGCAGCGCCCGGGACCGGGATACGCAGTATTTT

abundance: many
j_gene: TRBJ2-5
d_gene: TRBD2
v_gene: TRBV9
CDR3aa: CASSVGAGGPGQETQYF
CDR3nt: TGTGCCAGCAGCGTAGGAGCGGGAGGGCCCGGCCAAGAGACCCAGTACTTC

abundance: few
j_gene: TRBJ2-1
d_gene: TRBD2
v_gene: TRBV6-4
CDR3aa: CASSDGSGGNEQFF
CDR3nt: TGTGCCAGCAGTGACGGGAGCGGGGGAAATGAGCAGTTCTTC

abundance: medium-sized
j_gene: TRBJ1-1
d_gene: -
v_gene: TRBV6-2/TRBV6-3
CDR3aa: CASSYPGRGWTEAFF
CDR3nt: TGTGCCAGCAGTTACCCAGGACGGGGGTGGACTGAAGCTTTCTTT